A single sample gave rise to the 25 T cell receptor beta chains below, sequenced in a study of early T cells in non-severe SARS-CoV-2 infection. Via MiXCR, TCRdb re-called the 5' RACE reads, giving one row per CDR3 protein. The table includes about 99,000 distinct CDR3 sequences, approximately 15% detected once. The sample comprised whole blood. The origin of the receptors is an adult who was a healthcare worker with PCR-confirmed SARS-CoV-2 infection or an uninfected control (not recorded which).

V is TRBV29-1 and J is TRBJ2-1; D is ambiguous. The V gene lost 7 bases and the J gene lost 10 bases, with 14 bases spanning the gap. The CDR3 extends over 11 amino acids. CDR1 SQVTM and CDR2 ANQGSEA come from the germline V gene. Here the CDR3 reads CSGDSSTEQFF. In nucleotides, the CDR3 is TGCAGCGGTGACTCGTCGACGGAGCAGTTCTTC.

The gene calls are TRBV20-1 and TRBJ1-2, with D perhaps matching TRBD1 (6 bases). The CDR3 has 16 amino acids. The V and J ends lost 0 bases and 8 bases respectively, with 22 bases between them. Germline CDR1 is DFQATT and CDR2 is SNEGSKA (reference sequence). CDR3 amino acids: CSARDGGSRGRRGYTF. Written as DNA, the CDR3 is TGCAGTGCTAGAGATGGTGGAAGCAGGGGCCGGCGGGGCTACACCTTC.

This clonotype was seen more than once but under ten times. The J gene is TRBJ1-1, the V gene TRBV18; D gene ambiguous. V lost 3 bases and J lost 1, with 9 bases in between. The CDR3 sequence is 14 residues long. Per the germline V gene, CDR1 is KGHSH and CDR2 is LQKENI. CDR3 region: CASSPLEANTEAFF. Written as DNA, the CDR3 is TGTGCCAGCTCACCCCTCGAAGCGAACACTGAAGCTTTCTTT. The full variable domain, its missing parts supplied by reference TRBV18 and TRBJ1-1, is NAGVMQNPRHLVRRRGQEARLRCSPMKGHSHVYWYRQLPEEGLKFMVYLQKENIIDESGMPKERFSAEFPKEGPSILRIQQVVRGDSAAYFCASSPLEANTEAFFGQGTRLTVV.

Only a few counts were recorded for this clonotype. V gene TRBV14 combines with J gene TRBJ1-6; D not certain. Germline CDR1 reads SGHDN; CDR2 reads FVKESK. The CDR3 totals 13 residues. Between the trimmed V and J ends, which lost 1 base and 11 bases, there was a span of 9 bases. The CDR3 protein is CASSQARRPPLHF. The CDR3, as DNA: TGTGCCAGCAGCCAAGCCCGACGGCCACCCCTCCACTTT. The full variable domain, with the rest looked up from reference TRBV14 and TRBJ1-6, is EAGVTQFPSHSVIEKGQTVTLRCDPISGHDNLYWYRRVMGKEIKFLLHFVKESKQDESGMPNNRFLAERTGGTYSTLKVQPAELEDSGVYFCASSQARRPPLHFGNGTRLTVT.

The chain links TRBV29-1 to TRBJ1-2, with D unclear. Trimming took 2 bases from V and 8 from J, leaving 12 bases between them. The CDR3 has 12 residues. Looked up from germline, CDR1 is SQVTM and CDR2 is ANQGSEA. The CDR3 region is CSVEREARGYTF. The CDR3 DNA reads as TGCAGCGTTGAACGGGAGGCCCGGGGCTACACCTTC.

This clonotype was observed a few times. V usage is TRBV4-3 and J usage is TRBJ2-6; unclear D gene. V lost 5 bases to trimming and J lost 4 bases, with 9 bases between them. Germline V lookup: CDR1 LGHNA, CDR2 YSLEER. The CDR3 is made up of 14 amino acids. CDR3 sequence (DNA): TGCGCCAGCAGCTCGAGAGGAGGGGCCAACGTCCTGACTTTC. This translates into CASSSRGGANVLTF.

The J gene is TRBJ1-2, the V gene TRBV7-2; D gene uncertain. Germline CDR1 is SGHTA and CDR2 is FQGNSA. CDR3 length: 13 residues. V lost 5 bases, J lost 2 bases, and 9 bases lay in between. As DNA, the CDR3 is TGTGCCAGCAGCCCCGAGGCCAACTATGGCTACACCTTC. Its translation: CASSPEANYGYTF.

This clonotype was seen only once. The chain recombines TRBV5-1 with TRBJ2-7; TRBD2 agrees at 7 bases. The junction had 8 bases not matched to a gene; V was cut back by 2 bases and J by 3 bases. The CDR3 consists of 15 residues. Looked up from germline, CDR1 is SGHRS and CDR2 is YFSETQ. The CDR3 coding sequence is TGCGCCAGCAGCTTTGGGTGGGAGGGTATCTACGAGCAGTACTTC. It encodes CASSFGWEGIYEQYF.

This clonotype was observed at least ten times. The V and J genes are TRBV6-2 or TRBV6-3 and TRBJ2-5, with D maybe TRBD2 (6 bases). V was trimmed by 5 bases and J by 5 bases, leaving 15 bases between them. This CDR3 region has 14 residues. The germline V gene encodes CDR1 MNHEY and CDR2 SVGEGT. The CDR3 region has the DNA TGTGCCAGCAGTGAAGGGACTTCTATCGAGACCCAGTACTTC. Residues: CASSEGTSIETQYF.

This chain connects TRBV24-1 to TRBJ1-2, with TRBD1 matching over 11 bases. Looked up from germline, CDR1 is KGHDR and CDR2 is SFDVKD. The CDR3 length is 17 residues. The junction had 10 bases not matched to a gene; V was cut back by 4 bases and J by 4 bases. The CDR3, as DNA: TGTGCCACCAGTGACCCCGGGACAGGGGGTGACATCTATGGCTACACCTTC. The encoded protein is CATSDPGTGGDIYGYTF.

This chain links TRBV7-9 with TRBJ1-5; D gene ambiguous. The CDR3 covers 16 residues. The germline CDR1 and CDR2 sequences are SEHNR and FQNEAQ (reference sequence). V was trimmed by 2 bases and J by 7 bases, leaving 18 bases between them. The CDR3 protein is CASSLSPGPPGQPQHF. CDR3 DNA sequence: TGTGCCAGCAGCTTAAGTCCAGGCCCTCCGGGGCAGCCCCAGCATTTT.

The V call is TRBV7-9, the J call TRBJ2-6, with D perhaps TRBD1 or TRBD2 (5 bases each). Trimming stripped 5 bases from V and 13 bases from J, with 15 bases between. This CDR3 region has 13 residues. Per the germline V gene, CDR1 is SEHNR and CDR2 is FQNEAQ (reference sequence). CDR3 coding DNA: TGTGCCAGCAGCATCGGGACCGCTTTTGTCCTGACTTTC. Translation gives CASSIGTAFVLTF.

A remark on this clonotype: The junction differs from germline at one of its ends, possibly a read error. The chain uses TRBV12-3 or TRBV12-4 and TRBJ2-7; 7 nucleotides line up with TRBD2. The CDR3 covers 12 residues. CDR3 nucleotides: TGTGCCATCAGTTGGGGGGGGAACGAGCAGTACTTC. Protein sequence: CAISWGGNEQYF.

The rearrangement joins TRBV2 to TRBJ2-7, with D uncertain. The V end was cut by 6 bases, the J end by 4 bases, with 13 bases between. Germline-derived CDR1 and CDR2 are SNHLY and FYNNEI. The CDR3 runs 13 residues. The CDR3 spells CASRRLTPYEQYF. The CDR3 bases are TGTGCCAGCAGAAGGTTGACACCGTACGAGCAGTACTTC.

Concerning this clonotype: The final CDR3 position lacks the conserved phenylalanine or tryptophan, pointing to a likely read error. This sequence joins TRBV25-1 and TRBJ2-2; D is perhaps TRBD2 (6 bases). The CDR3 is 16 residues long. CDR1 and CDR2 (germline): MGHDK, SYGVNS. Deletions cut 7 bases from V and 0 bases from J, with 15 bases between. The CDR3 is CASTPMEGTNTGELFS. For the CDR3, the DNA is TGTGCCAGCACCCCCATGGAGGGGACGAACACCGGGGAGCTGTTTTCT.

This clonotype was counted once. This chain uses TRBV9 with TRBJ2-5, with 8 bases aligning to TRBD1. The CDR3 covers 15 residues. J lost 1 base, V lost 2 bases, and 4 bases had no gene match. Germline CDR1 reads SGDLS; CDR2 reads YYNGEE. As DNA, the CDR3 is TGTGCCAGCAGCGTTGACAGGGGATCCCAAGAGACCCAGTACTTC. It encodes CASSVDRGSQETQYF.

This clonotype was recorded at least ten times. V gene TRBV6-2 or TRBV6-3 combines with J gene TRBJ2-1, with a tentative D call TRBD2 (5 bases). The CDR3 spans 13 residues. The V gene's germline CDR1 is MNHEY and CDR2 SVGEGT. Deletions cut 11 bases from V and 0 bases from J, with 11 bases between. The CDR3 spells CAASYTSYNEQFF. The CDR3 DNA sequence: TGTGCCGCTAGCTACACCTCCTACAATGAGCAGTTCTTC.

The V and J genes are TRBV7-2 and TRBJ1-4; no reliable D call. The germline V gene encodes CDR1 SGHTA and CDR2 FQGNSA. The germline V and J ends were trimmed by 6 bases and 2 bases, with 13 bases remaining between them. The CDR3 length is 15 residues. The DNA of the CDR3 is TGTGCCAGCAGAACACACCGAGCCACTAATGAAAAACTGTTTTTT. Translating gives CASRTHRATNEKLFF.

The rearrangement uses TRBV7-9 and TRBJ2-7, with D hard to call. V lost 5 bases to trimming and J lost 2 bases, with 7 bases between them. Germline assignment: CDR1 SEHNR and CDR2 FQNEAQ (reference sequence). The CDR3 is 12 residues long. The CDR3 DNA follows: TGTGCCAGCAGCCCCAGTACCTACGAGCAGTACTTC. It encodes CASSPSTYEQYF.

A few counts support this clonotype. This chain uses TRBV28 with TRBJ2-2; 8 bases match TRBD2. The trim removed 7 bases at V and 9 bases at J, leaving 7 bases unmatched. The CDR3 sequence is 13 residues long. The germline V gene encodes CDR1 MDHEN and CDR2 SYDVKM. CDR3 loop: CASTSGGARELFF. DNA of the CDR3: TGTGCCAGCACCTCCGGGGGGGCCCGGGAGCTGTTTTTT. The full variable domain, with the rest looked up from reference TRBV28 and TRBJ2-2, is DVKVTQSSRYLVKRTGEKVFLECVQDMDHENMFWYRQDPGLGLRLIYFSYDVKMKEKGDIPEGYSVSREKKERFSLILESASTNQTSMYLCASTSGGARELFFGEGSRLTVL.

This clonotype appeared many times. The chain employs TRBV5-6 and TRBJ2-2, with D unresolved. Trimming took off 0 bases at V and 6 bases at J, with 6 bases between the two ends. This CDR3 has 13 residues. From germline, CDR1 is SGHDT and CDR2 YYEEEE. The CDR3 DNA reads as TGTGCCAGCAGCTTGGGTGCTTCCGGGGAGCTGTTTTTT. It encodes CASSLGASGELFF.

The chain uses TRBV7-2 and TRBJ2-3; no clear D. The V end was cut by 5 bases, the J end by 9 bases, with 21 bases between. Germline V gene sequence: CDR1 SGHTA, CDR2 FQGNSA. This CDR3 comprises 15 residues. The CDR3 region is CASSPRVYSPPTQYF. The CDR3, as DNA: TGTGCCAGCAGCCCTCGGGTCTATTCCCCCCCGACGCAGTATTTT.

This sequence joins TRBV7-2 and TRBJ2-3; 12 bases agree with TRBD2. The CDR3 covers 17 residues. The V gene's germline CDR1 is SGHTA and CDR2 FQGNSA. Germline trimming cut 2 bases from V and 5 bases from J; bases unmatched to any gene: 8. CDR3 protein: CASSLRASGGGIDTQYF. The CDR3 DNA is TGTGCCAGCAGCTTACGGGCTAGCGGGGGGGGTATAGATACGCAGTATTTT.

This clonotype appeared many times. The chain joins TRBV29-1 to TRBJ2-7; D uncertain. Trimming left V 6 bases short and J 3 bases short, with 12 bases between. CDR3 size: 12 residues. Per the germline V gene, CDR1 is SQVTM and CDR2 is ANQGSEA. CDR3 DNA sequence: TGCAGCGTCTCAGGCGAGTTCTACGAGCAGTACTTC. Its translation: CSVSGEFYEQYF.

The gene calls are TRBV29-1 and TRBJ1-1, with D unclear. CDR3 length: 8 amino acids. V lost 6 bases, J lost 10 bases, and 6 bases lay in between. Germline V gene data show CDR1 as SQVTM and CDR2 as ANQGSEA. The CDR3 region is CSVAGAFF. The CDR3 DNA is TGCAGCGTAGCCGGAGCTTTCTTT.